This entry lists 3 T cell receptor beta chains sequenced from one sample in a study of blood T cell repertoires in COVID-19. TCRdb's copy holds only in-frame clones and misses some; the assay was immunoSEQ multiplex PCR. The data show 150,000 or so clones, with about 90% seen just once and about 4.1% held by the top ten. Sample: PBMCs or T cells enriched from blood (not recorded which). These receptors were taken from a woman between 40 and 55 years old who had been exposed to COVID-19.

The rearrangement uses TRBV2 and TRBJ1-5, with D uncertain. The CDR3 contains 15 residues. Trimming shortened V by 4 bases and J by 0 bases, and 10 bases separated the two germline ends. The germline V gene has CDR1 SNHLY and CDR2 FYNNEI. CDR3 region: CASSGALNSNQPQHF. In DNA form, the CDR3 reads TGTGCCAGCAGTGGGGCACTTAATAGCAATCAGCCCCAGCATTTT. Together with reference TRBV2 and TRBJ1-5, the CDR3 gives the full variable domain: EPEVTQTPSHQVTQMGQEVILRCVPISNHLYFYWYRQILGQKVEFLVSFYNNEISEKSEIFDDQFSVERPDGSNFTLKIRSTKLEDSAMYFCASSGALNSNQPQHFGDGTRLSIL.

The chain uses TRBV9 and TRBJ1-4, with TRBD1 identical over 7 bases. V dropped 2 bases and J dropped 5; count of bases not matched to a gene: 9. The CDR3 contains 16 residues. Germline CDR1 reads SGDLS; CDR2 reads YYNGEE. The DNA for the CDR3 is TGTGCCAGCAGCGTTCGAGCCGGGACAGTGAATGAAAAACTGTTTTTT. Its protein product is CASSVRAGTVNEKLFF.

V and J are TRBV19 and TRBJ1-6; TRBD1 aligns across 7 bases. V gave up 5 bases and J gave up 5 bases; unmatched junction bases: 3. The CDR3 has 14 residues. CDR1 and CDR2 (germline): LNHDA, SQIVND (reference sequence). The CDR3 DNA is TGTGCCAGTAGTCCCAGGGGGAATAATTCACCCCTCCACTTT. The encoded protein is CASSPRGNNSPLHF.